This section outlines one TCR beta chain sequence together with its context. The CDR3 covers 16 residues. Germline CDR1 is SGHDT and CDR2 is YYEEEE. V lost 1 base to trimming and J lost 2 bases, with 12 bases between them. Produced via immunoSEQ multiplex PCR; TCRdb's table is partial and in-frame only. The data show around 72,000 clones, with 80% to 90% seen just once and 9.5% to 12% held by the top ten. The record originates from a study of OX40 agonist ivuxolimab in advanced cancers. The origin of this receptor is an adult with an advanced solid tumor such as melanoma, head and neck, liver or kidney cancer. Material: CD4+ or CD8+ T cells sorted from blood, obtained in a trial of the OX40 agonist ivuxolimab. The chain combines TRBV5-6 with TRBJ1-4; TRBD1 is a possible D gene (5 bases). DNA of the CDR3: TGTGCCAGCAGCTTGAAATTGTGGGGGACTAATGAAAAACTGTTTTTT. Amino acids: CASSLKLWGTNEKLFF.